One sample yielded the 14 T cell receptor beta chains listed below, sequenced in a study of post-analysis software for immune sequencing data. Study-wide findings and caveats: Controls showed lower frequencies than patients for 5 or 6 TRBV segments, and TRBV5-6, TRBV5-1 and TRBV20-1 were among these.

Their cognate antigens are unknown. cDNA libraries of TCR beta carried unique molecular identifiers. Using its own MiXCR run on the PCR reads, TCRdb lists one record per CDR3 protein. Among about 540,000 distinct CDR3 sequences listed, around 31% were seen once. Specimen: blood. The receptors derive from a girl aged 2-17 years with multiple sclerosis.

The chain employs TRBV3-1 and TRBJ1-2; D gene unclear. With 0 bases removed from V and 6 bases from J, the gap between germline ends came to 2 bases. Germline V gene lookup returns CDR1 LGHDT and CDR2 YNNKEL (reference sequence). This CDR3 is 11 amino acids long. The CDR3 here is CASSQDDGYTF. The CDR3 nucleotides are TGTGCCAGCAGCCAAGACGATGGCTACACCTTC.

The chain employs TRBV7-9 and TRBJ1-5; D gene ambiguous. This CDR3 has 14 residues. V was cut by 5 bases and J by 3 bases, with 11 bases left in between. Germline V gene sequence: CDR1 SEHNR, CDR2 FQNEAQ (reference sequence). The CDR3 DNA is TGTGCCAGCAGCCTCGGGCTTCCCAATCAGCCCCAGCATTTT. Translation: CASSLGLPNQPQHF.

This clonotype was recorded once. V and J are TRBV29-1 and TRBJ1-2; D remains ambiguous. With 6 bases removed from V and 2 bases from J, the gap between germline ends came to 13 bases. The CDR3 is made up of 13 amino acids. In germline, CDR1 is SQVTM, CDR2 ANQGSEA. The CDR3 DNA sequence: TGCAGCGTCCGGGCGGAAGGGAACTATGGCTACACCTTC. As protein: CSVRAEGNYGYTF.

As concerns this clonotype: An end of the junction does not agree with germline; a read error may underlie this. The chain links TRBV27 to TRBJ2-1; 10 bases fit TRBD1. The germline V gene has CDR1 MNHEY and CDR2 SMNVEV (reference sequence). This CDR3 spans 15 amino acids. The CDR3 loop is CASSLVGQGWNEQFF. In DNA form, the CDR3 reads TGTGCCAGTAGTTTAGTGGGACAGGGGTGGAATGAGCAGTTCTTC.

In this sample, this clonotype turned up a few times. J is TRBJ2-1 and V is TRBV9; 10 nucleotides agree with TRBD2. The V segment lost 0 bases and the J segment 1 base; nucleotides outside the gene matches: 7. CDR1 SGDLS and CDR2 YYNGEE come from the germline V gene. This CDR3 contains 18 residues. CDR3 amino acids: CASSVVASGGISYNEQFF. The CDR3 coding sequence is TGTGCCAGCAGCGTAGTCGCTAGCGGGGGAATATCCTACAATGAGCAGTTCTTC.

The chain has TRBV29-1 and TRBJ2-5; 7 positions agree with TRBD1. Germline-derived CDR1 and CDR2 are SQVTM and ANQGSEA. This CDR3 contains 12 residues. V lost 5 bases, J lost 3 bases, and 3 bases stayed unmatched. The CDR3 region is CSVLTGKETQYF. The CDR3 nucleotides are TGCAGCGTTTTGACAGGGAAAGAGACCCAGTACTTC.

This clonotype was recorded a few times. V is TRBV7-3 and J is TRBJ1-2; 7 nucleotides align to TRBD1. V shed 0 bases, J shed 7 bases, and the junction held 5 bases outside the gene matches. The CDR3 sequence is 14 residues long. Germline loops: CDR1 SGHTA, CDR2 FQGTGA. CDR3 residues: CASSLTRQGGGYTF. The CDR3 DNA reads as TGTGCCAGCAGCTTAACCCGCCAGGGGGGTGGCTACACCTTC.

The chain uses TRBV20-1 and TRBJ1-2; 8 bases fit TRBD1. This CDR3 region has 14 residues. Germline CDR1 reads DFQATT; CDR2 reads SNEGSKA (reference sequence). V was clipped by 7 bases and J by 4 bases; unmatched bases: 11. The CDR3 loop reads CSVPKQGDPYGYTF. CDR3 coding DNA: TGCAGTGTACCCAAACAGGGGGACCCCTATGGCTACACCTTC.

This sequence joins TRBV20-1 and TRBJ2-1; 13 positions agree with TRBD2. The CDR3 is made up of 17 amino acids. Germline values: CDR1 DFQATT, CDR2 SNEGSKA (reference sequence). Trimming at V came to 5 bases and at J to 0 bases, leaving 7 bases not matched to a gene. This chain's CDR3 is CSAPRTSGGFSYNEQFF. In DNA, the CDR3 is TGCAGTGCTCCTCGGACTAGCGGGGGATTCTCCTACAATGAGCAGTTCTTC.

The chain links TRBV5-1 to TRBJ1-6, with a possible D match to TRBD1 (5 bases). Germline V gene sequence: CDR1 SGHRS, CDR2 YFSETQ. This CDR3 comprises 13 residues. Trimming removed 6 bases at V and 7 bases at J, with 11 bases between. The CDR3 spells CASTLGGNSPLHF. The CDR3 bases are TGCGCCAGCACCCTGGGGGGGAATTCACCCCTCCACTTT.

This clonotype was recorded a few times. The chain links TRBV3-1 to TRBJ1-2; TRBD1 is a possible D gene (5 bases). Germline V lookup: CDR1 LGHDT, CDR2 YNNKEL (reference sequence). V dropped 5 bases and J dropped 4 bases, with 11 bases sitting between them. This CDR3 is built from 13 residues. The CDR3 DNA follows: TGTGCCAGCAGCGCAGACAGCTCCTATGGCTACACCTTC. Its protein is CASSADSSYGYTF.

V gene TRBV15 combines with J gene TRBJ2-3; the D gene is possibly TRBD1 (6 bases). Trimming stripped 3 bases from V and 14 bases from J, with 15 bases between. The length of the CDR3 is 12 residues. CDR1 is LNHNV and CDR2 is YYDKDF in the germline V gene (reference sequence). CDR3 nucleotide sequence: TGTGCCACCAGCAGGCTCCGGGACAACCTGTATTTT. It specifies CATSRLRDNLYF.

Here the CDR3 DNA reads TGTGCCAGCAGCCCCCTCGGGGGGGGCAATCAGCCCCAGCATTTT. Amino acids: CASSPLGGGNQPQHF. The V call is TRBV7-2, the J call TRBJ1-5; TRBD1 might be the D (5 bases). Looked up from germline, CDR1 is SGHTA and CDR2 is FQGNSA. CDR3 size: 15 residues. The germline V and J ends were trimmed by 5 bases and 2 bases, with 13 bases remaining between them.

This chain joins TRBV5-1 and TRBJ1-5; maybe TRBD1 (6 bases). Germline-derived CDR1 and CDR2 are SGHRS and YFSETQ. The V gene lost 0 bases and the J gene lost 5 bases, with 15 bases spanning the gap. The CDR3 has 16 amino acids. CDR3 region: CASSLDPGVVDQPQHF. In DNA, the CDR3 is TGCGCCAGCAGCTTGGATCCAGGGGTGGTCGATCAGCCCCAGCATTTT.